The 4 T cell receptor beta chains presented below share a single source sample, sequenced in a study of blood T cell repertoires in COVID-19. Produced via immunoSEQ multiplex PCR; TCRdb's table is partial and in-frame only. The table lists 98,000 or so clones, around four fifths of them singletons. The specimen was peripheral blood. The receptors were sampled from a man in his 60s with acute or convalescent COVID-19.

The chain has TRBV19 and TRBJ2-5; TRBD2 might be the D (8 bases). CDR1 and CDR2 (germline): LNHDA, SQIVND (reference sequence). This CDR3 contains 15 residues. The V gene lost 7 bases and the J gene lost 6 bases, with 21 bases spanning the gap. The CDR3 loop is CASTPGGREGQTQYF. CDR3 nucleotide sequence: TGTGCCAGTACCCCAGGGGGACGGGAGGGGCAGACCCAGTACTTC.

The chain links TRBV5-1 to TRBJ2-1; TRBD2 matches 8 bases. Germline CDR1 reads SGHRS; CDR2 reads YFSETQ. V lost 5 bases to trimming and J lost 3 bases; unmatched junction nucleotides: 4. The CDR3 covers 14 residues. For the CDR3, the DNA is TGCGCCAGCAGGACAAGCGGGAGCTACAATGAGCAGTTCTTC. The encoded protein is CASRTSGSYNEQFF.

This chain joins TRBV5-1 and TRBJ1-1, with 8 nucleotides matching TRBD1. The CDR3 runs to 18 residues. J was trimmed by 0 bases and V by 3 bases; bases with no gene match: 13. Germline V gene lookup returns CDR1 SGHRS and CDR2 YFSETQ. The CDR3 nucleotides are TGCGCCAGCAGCTCTATTCTAGGGACAGGAGAATTGAACACTGAAGCTTTCTTT. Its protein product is CASSSILGTGELNTEAFF.

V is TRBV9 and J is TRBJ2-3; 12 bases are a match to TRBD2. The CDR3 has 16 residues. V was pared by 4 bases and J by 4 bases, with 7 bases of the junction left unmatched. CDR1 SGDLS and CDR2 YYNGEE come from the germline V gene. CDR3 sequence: CASSPTSGSRADTQYF. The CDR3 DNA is TGTGCCAGCAGCCCGACTAGCGGGAGTAGGGCAGATACGCAGTATTTT.